The table lists the clone carrying this T cell receptor (beta chain) with a count of one. This sample was taken from a study of blood T cell repertoires in COVID-19. Study at large: The cDNA or gDNA used as material had been derived from T cells, B-cell-depleted T cells, or PBMCs.

Trimming cost V 6 bases and J 2 bases, with 6 bases left between them. There are 12 residues in the CDR3. As originally analysed: Reference gene primer amplification yielded estimated nucleated cell counts. The table came from immunoSEQ multiplex PCR; TCRdb's copy has only in-frame clones and leaves some out. V and J calls and clone size are as listed in that table; D and trimming were resolved from the DNA. Here the sample spans 350,000 to 450,000 clones, 80% to 95% being singletons. The chain joins TRBV12-3 or TRBV12-4 to TRBJ2-3, with D hard to call. The TCR was taken from a woman between 35 and 50 years old who had been exposed to COVID-19. Sequencing input: PBMCs or T cells enriched from blood (not recorded which). The CDR3, as DNA: TGTGCCAGCAGCCCCTACACAGATACGCAGTATTTT. This gives the protein CASSPYTDTQYF.